These 26 T cell receptor beta chains share one sample of origin, sequenced in a study of blood T cell repertoires in COVID-19. TCRdb's copy holds only in-frame clones and misses some; the assay was immunoSEQ multiplex PCR. The profile shows around 150,000 clones, roughly 90% of them singletons. The material sequenced was peripheral blood. The receptors were gathered from a man in his sixties with active or convalescent COVID-19.

The rearrangement joins TRBV30 to TRBJ2-1, with 11 bases matching TRBD2. Per germline, CDR1 GTSNPN and CDR2 SVGIG (reference sequence). This CDR3 is 15 amino acids long. V was pared by 2 bases and J by 7 bases, with 7 bases of the junction left unmatched. The CDR3: CAWSIQLAGVNEQFF. CDR3 nucleotide sequence: TGTGCCTGGAGTATCCAACTAGCGGGAGTGAATGAGCAGTTCTTC.

This clone occurred once. V is TRBV7-2 and J is TRBJ1-6; 7 nucleotides match TRBD1. Looked up from germline, CDR1 is SGHTA and CDR2 is FQGNSA. CDR3 length: 13 residues. Trimming removed 5 bases from V and 7 bases from J; junction bases left unmatched: 2. CDR3 sequence: CASSRDRNSPLHF. The CDR3 DNA sequence: TGTGCCAGCAGCCGGGACAGAAATTCACCCCTCCACTTT.

The rearrangement uses TRBV2 and TRBJ1-2, with 9 bases fitting TRBD1. This CDR3 spans 12 amino acids. Trimming removed 9 bases from V and 8 bases from J; junction bases left unmatched: 7. From germline, CDR1 is SNHLY and CDR2 FYNNEI. CDR3 DNA sequence: TGTGCCAGGGAGGGACAGGGAAGGGGCTACACCTTC. Protein product: CAREGQGRGYTF.

The DNA of the CDR3 is TGCGCCAGCAGTGAGTCCGGGGGGCCGGTTCGAGAGACCCAGTACTTC. Residues: CASSESGGPVRETQYF. The V and J genes are TRBV10-1 and TRBJ2-5, with a weak D call TRBD2 (7 bases). V was trimmed by 0 bases and J by 4 bases, leaving 15 bases between them. This CDR3 is 16 amino acids long. Germline V lookup: CDR1 WNHNN, CDR2 SYGVQD (reference sequence).

This chain links TRBV3-1 (or the pseudogene TRBV3-2) with TRBJ1-1, with D unresolved. The CDR3 extends over 14 amino acids. Per germline, CDR1 LGHDT and CDR2 YNNKEL (reference sequence). V lost 2 bases and J lost 2, with 9 bases in between. CDR3 protein: CASSQQTPNTEAFF. CDR3 coding DNA: TGTGCCAGCAGCCAACAAACTCCCAACACTGAAGCTTTCTTT.

The chain recombines TRBV5-4 with TRBJ2-5; TRBD2 matches at 10 bases. The CDR3 loop spans 15 amino acids. CDR1 is SGHNT, CDR2 YYREEE, per germline (reference sequence). V was pared by 2 bases and J by 2 bases, with 3 bases of the junction left unmatched. The CDR3 here is CASSFHSGGQETQYF. Here the CDR3 DNA reads TGTGCCAGCAGCTTTCATAGCGGGGGGCAAGAGACCCAGTACTTC.

The V and J genes are TRBV18 and TRBJ1-5, with unresolved D. Trimming took off 2 bases at V and 4 bases at J, with 15 bases between the two ends. Germline V lookup: CDR1 KGHSH, CDR2 LQKENI. The CDR3 is 16 amino acids. The CDR3 spells CASSPVFQASNQPQHF. CDR3 DNA sequence: TGTGCCAGCTCACCAGTTTTCCAAGCAAGTAATCAGCCCCAGCATTTT.

This chain connects TRBV7-6 to TRBJ2-3, with 13 bases identical to TRBD2. Germline-derived CDR1 and CDR2 are SGHVS and FNYEAQ. The CDR3 is made up of 16 amino acids. V lost 4 bases and J lost 6; bases outside the gene matches: 7. The CDR3 nucleotides read TGTGCCAGCAGCTCTGGACTAGCGGGAGAAAGGGATACGCAGTATTTT. Protein product: CASSSGLAGERDTQYF.

This sequence joins TRBV5-1 and TRBJ1-2; the D gene is possibly TRBD1 (6 bases). V was shortened by 2 bases and J by 8 bases, with 13 bases between the two germline ends. This CDR3 is built from 13 residues. Germline loops: CDR1 SGHRS, CDR2 YFSETQ. CDR3 amino acids: CASSFRGAEGYTF. CDR3 sequence (DNA): TGCGCCAGCAGCTTCCGGGGGGCGGAAGGCTACACCTTC.

The chain uses TRBV7-9 and TRBJ1-2; D not resolved. The CDR3 spans 14 residues. V was cut by 1 base and J by 4 bases, with 10 bases left in between. Germline V gene sequence: CDR1 SEHNR, CDR2 FQNEAQ (reference sequence). The CDR3 DNA follows: TGTGCCAGCAGCTTAGTGGCAACTATCTATGGCTACACCTTC. Translation: CASSLVATIYGYTF.

The chain recombines TRBV19 with TRBJ1-2; the match to TRBD1 covers 7 bases. The CDR3 is 16 amino acids. Germline-derived CDR1 and CDR2 are LNHDA and SQIVND (reference sequence). Germline trimming cut 5 bases from V and 4 bases from J; bases unmatched to any gene: 13. The CDR3 region has the DNA TGTGCCAGTAGTGACGAGAAACGACAGGGAGGCTATGGCTACACCTTC. Its protein product is CASSDEKRQGGYGYTF.

The chain is built from TRBV6-1 and TRBJ2-7, with TRBD1 identical over 11 bases. CDR1 MNHNS and CDR2 SASEGT come from the germline V gene. Trimming removed 0 bases from V and 6 bases from J; junction bases left unmatched: 10. The CDR3 consists of 17 residues. DNA of the CDR3: TGTGCCAGCAGTGAAGCGAAGTGGAGGACAGGGGGCCCCGAGCAGTACTTC. Translated, it gives CASSEAKWRTGGPEQYF.

This sequence joins TRBV7-2 and TRBJ1-3; TRBD1 might be the D (6 bases). The germline V and J ends were trimmed by 8 bases and 0 bases, with 14 bases remaining between them. Germline values: CDR1 SGHTA, CDR2 FQGNSA. The CDR3 is made up of 15 amino acids. The CDR3 sequence: CASGGGRSSGNTIYF. In nucleotides, the CDR3 is TGTGCCAGCGGGGGGGGCAGGAGCTCTGGAAACACCATATATTTT.

The V call is TRBV2, the J call TRBJ1-1; no firm D call. The CDR3 spans 15 residues. CDR1 and CDR2 (germline): SNHLY, FYNNEI. V lost 4 bases to trimming and J lost 0 bases, with 12 bases between them. The CDR3 nucleotides are TGTGCCAGCAGTGCGTGGACTCGGGTGAACACTGAAGCTTTCTTT. Protein product: CASSAWTRVNTEAFF.

This clone was observed a few times. This rearrangement joins TRBV10-1 to TRBJ2-1; 7 nucleotides align to TRBD2. The CDR3 has 15 residues. V trimming: 0 bases; J trimming: 7 bases; junction bases outside the gene matches: 6. CDR1 is WNHNN and CDR2 is SYGVQD in the germline V gene (reference sequence). CDR3 nucleotide sequence: TGCGCCAGCAGTGAGTCGACCGGGGGGAAAAATGAGCAGTTCTTC. Its protein is CASSESTGGKNEQFF.

The V and J genes are TRBV11-3 and TRBJ2-5; 11 positions match TRBD1. The CDR3 consists of 15 residues. Germline V gene data show CDR1 as SGHNT and CDR2 as YENEEA. Trimming took 5 bases from V and 4 from J; bases not matched to a gene: 6. The CDR3 bases are TGTGCCAGCAGCCGAGGACAGGGGGCTGGAGAGACCCAGTACTTC. It yields the protein CASSRGQGAGETQYF.

CDR3 DNA: TGTGCCAGCAGCTTCTTCTGGCAACTGAACACTGAAGCTTTCTTT. The encoded protein is CASSFFWQLNTEAFF. This chain uses TRBV5-6 with TRBJ1-1; D not resolved. The CDR3 has 15 residues. The V gene lost 2 bases and the J gene lost 0 bases, with 11 bases spanning the gap. The germline V gene encodes CDR1 SGHDT and CDR2 YYEEEE. The full variable domain, rest sourced from reference TRBV5-6 and TRBJ1-1, is DAGVTQSPTHLIKTRGQQVTLRCSPKSGHDTVSWYQQALGQGPQFIFQYYEEEERQRGNFPDRFSGHQFPNYSSELNVNALLLGDSALYLCASSFFWQLNTEAFFGQGTRLTVV.

The CDR3 DNA follows: TGTGCCAGCAGTGAAGCGGGGGGGCCCACAGATACGCAGTATTTT. It codes for CASSEAGGPTDTQYF. This rearrangement joins TRBV2 to TRBJ2-3; a weak D match, TRBD2 (7 bases). V lost 0 bases and J lost 2, with 9 bases in between. The CDR3 runs 15 residues. Per the germline V gene, CDR1 is SNHLY and CDR2 is FYNNEI.

The gene calls are TRBV5-4 and TRBJ1-2, with unresolved D. CDR1 and CDR2 from the germline V gene are SGHNT and YYREEE (reference sequence). This CDR3 is 14 amino acids long. Trimming cost V 1 base and J 8 bases, with 15 bases left between them. CDR3 sequence reads: CASSLLFTAGGYTF. CDR3 sequence (DNA): TGTGCCAGCAGCTTGCTTTTTACGGCGGGGGGCTACACCTTC.

Worth noting for this clone: The same CDR3 is also encoded by other DNA sequences in this sample. The chain combines TRBV5-1 with TRBJ1-5, with a possible D match to TRBD1 (6 bases). V lost 0 bases to trimming and J lost 1 base, with 8 bases between them. Germline assignment: CDR1 SGHRS and CDR2 YFSETQ. The CDR3 covers 15 residues. CDR3 DNA sequence: TGCGCCAGCAGCTTGGAGGGGGTAAGCAATCAGCCCCAGCATTTT. This gives the protein CASSLEGVSNQPQHF.

The chain has TRBV6-5 and TRBJ1-2; 7 positions match TRBD1. The CDR3 consists of 11 residues. CDR1 and CDR2 from the germline V gene are MNHEY and SVGAGI. The J segment lost 8 bases and the V segment lost 6 bases, leaving 3 bases of the junction unmatched. CDR3: CASSRGLGYTF. The CDR3 DNA follows: TGTGCCAGCAGCAGGGGGTTGGGCTACACCTTC.

This clone appeared a single time. The chain uses TRBV5-1 and TRBJ1-3; 7 nucleotides align to TRBD1. Germline V CDR1 and CDR2: SGHRS, YFSETQ. J was trimmed by 0 bases and V by 4 bases; bases with no gene match: 4. The CDR3 is 15 amino acids. CDR3 DNA: TGCGCCAGCAGCCCAGGGACAGTCTCTGGAAACACCATATATTTT. Encoded protein: CASSPGTVSGNTIYF.

The chain recombines TRBV29-1 with TRBJ1-2; D is undetermined. This CDR3 has 11 residues. Germline loops: CDR1 SQVTM, CDR2 ANQGSEA. Trimming took off 4 bases at V and 8 bases at J, with 11 bases between the two ends. CDR3 amino acids: CSVATVSGYTF. DNA of the CDR3: TGCAGCGTTGCGACTGTCTCGGGCTACACCTTC.

The chain couples TRBV25-1 to TRBJ2-3; 7 bases align to TRBD2. This CDR3 region has 14 residues. Germline values: CDR1 MGHDK, CDR2 SYGVNS. V dropped 7 bases and J dropped 3; count of bases not matched to a gene: 7. In DNA, the CDR3 is TGTGCCAGCACCAGCGGGATAGAGACAGATACGCAGTATTTT. Translating it yields CASTSGIETDTQYF.

This chain connects TRBV6-6 to TRBJ2-1; D possibly corresponds to TRBD1 (6 bases). V dropped 4 bases and J dropped 5 bases, with 15 bases sitting between them. Germline assignment: CDR1 MNHNY and CDR2 SVGAGI (reference sequence). The CDR3 has 15 amino acids. This CDR3 is CASSFNEQGNNEQFF. In nucleotides, the CDR3 is TGTGCCAGCAGTTTCAACGAACAGGGTAACAATGAGCAGTTCTTC.

V usage is TRBV11-2 and J usage is TRBJ2-1, with 10 positions matching TRBD1. Germline V gene lookup returns CDR1 SGHAT and CDR2 FQNNGV. The CDR3 length is 15 residues. V shed 5 bases and J 8 bases; nucleotides not matched to a gene: 9. CDR3 residues: CASSAGQGGDDEQFF. In nucleotides, the CDR3 is TGTGCCAGCAGCGCAGGACAGGGGGGTGACGATGAGCAGTTCTTC.